The 32 T cell receptor beta chains below were found in one sample sequenced in a study of shared clonotypes between healthy human individuals. Libraries were prepared by immunoSEQ multiplex PCR; TCRdb keeps only in-frame clonotypes and omits some of them. This repertoire shows around 620,000 clones, approximately 95% found once; its top ten account for 0.095% to 0.14%. CD8 cells classed as naive were CD45RO-negative and positively selected for CCR7, excluding terminally differentiated effector memory CD45RA+ cells. Sequenced material: naive CD8+ T cells sorted from blood. These receptors were collected from a woman in her 30s in good health.

The chain links TRBV27 to TRBJ2-7, with 8 bases that match TRBD2. Germline values: CDR1 MNHEY, CDR2 SMNVEV (reference sequence). The CDR3 has 20 amino acids. After removal of 3 bases from V and 4 bases from J, the junction contained 23 bases not matched to a gene. CDR3 in DNA: TGTGCCAGCAGTTTGGAAGAAAAGACCGGGGGGGGACTAACGCCTTACGAGCAGTACTTC. Translating gives CASSLEEKTGGGLTPYEQYF.

A remark on this clone: In the same sample, other DNA sequences code for this CDR3. The chain couples TRBV28 to TRBJ1-1; D is undetermined. Germline loops: CDR1 MDHEN, CDR2 SYDVKM. With 3 bases removed from V and 2 bases from J, the gap between germline ends came to 4 bases. There are 12 residues in the CDR3. CDR3 bases: TGTGCCAGCAGTTTGTTAAACACTGAAGCTTTCTTT. Its protein product is CASSLLNTEAFF.

The rearrangement uses TRBV11-2 and TRBJ2-7; 12 positions agree with TRBD1. CDR3 length: 19 amino acids. The V gene end was trimmed by 4 bases and the J gene end by 2 bases; junction bases not matched to a gene: 15. Germline loops: CDR1 SGHAT, CDR2 FQNNGV. The CDR3 is CASSSLVRDRGLGPYEQYF. The CDR3 region has the DNA TGTGCCAGCAGCTCCTTAGTGCGGGACAGGGGGCTTGGGCCCTACGAGCAGTACTTC.

The CDR3 sequence is CASSIHPREGWYEQYF. As DNA, the CDR3 is TGTGCCAGTAGTATCCACCCCCGGGAGGGGTGGTACGAGCAGTACTTC. The chain combines TRBV19 with TRBJ2-5; TRBD2 aligns across 8 bases. The end of the DNA aligns better with TRBJ2-7, so the J call may be wrong. Germline assignment: CDR1 LNHDA and CDR2 SQIVND (reference sequence). The CDR3 is made up of 16 amino acids.

The chain couples TRBV10-3 to TRBJ2-5, with D possibly TRBD1 on 6 matching bases. The germline gives CDR1 ENHRY, CDR2 SYGVKD. The CDR3 length is 16 residues. Trimming removed 2 bases from V and 4 bases from J, with 17 bases in between. As DNA, the CDR3 is TGTGCCATCAGTGAGGGCCGGGACATTTACCGAGAGACCCAGTACTTC. Its protein is CAISEGRDIYRETQYF.

The chain recombines TRBV7-9 with TRBJ2-7; D may correspond to TRBD1 or TRBD2 (5 bases each). V shed 6 bases and J shed 0 bases, with 15 bases lying between them. The CDR3 consists of 15 residues. The V gene's germline CDR1 is SEHNR and CDR2 FQNEAQ (reference sequence). The DNA for the CDR3 is TGTGCCAGCAGTCCCTACTGGGGGAGCTCCTACGAGCAGTACTTC. It translates to CASSPYWGSSYEQYF.

This chain connects TRBV6-5 to TRBJ2-2; either TRBD1 or TRBD2 may supply D (5 bases each). In germline, CDR1 is MNHEY, CDR2 SVGAGI. The V gene lost 5 bases and the J gene lost 2 bases, with 9 bases spanning the gap. The CDR3 totals 14 residues. The CDR3 bases are TGTGCCAGCAGTCCGGGGCCTAACACCGGGGAGCTGTTTTTT. It translates to CASSPGPNTGELFF.

The chain is built from TRBV2 and TRBJ1-5; maybe TRBD1 (6 bases). Germline V lookup: CDR1 SNHLY, CDR2 FYNNEI. This CDR3 is built from 13 residues. V shed 6 bases and J shed 8 bases, with 14 bases lying between them. CDR3 in DNA: TGTGCCAGCAGGGAAAGGGACACGGAGCCCCAGCATTTT. This encodes CASRERDTEPQHF.

The chain employs TRBV28 and TRBJ2-1; weak D call: TRBD1 (6 bases). Trimming took off 6 bases at V and 4 bases at J, with 10 bases between the two ends. The germline V gene encodes CDR1 MDHEN and CDR2 SYDVKM. This CDR3 has 13 residues. CDR3 nucleotides: TGTGCCAGCAGGAGGGACAATTACAATGAGCAGTTCTTC. Translating gives CASRRDNYNEQFF. The whole variable domain, remainder taken from reference TRBV28 and TRBJ2-1, is DVKVTQSSRYLVKRTGEKVFLECVQDMDHENMFWYRQDPGLGLRLIYFSYDVKMKEKGDIPEGYSVSREKKERFSLILESASTNQTSMYLCASRRDNYNEQFFGPGTRLTVL.

The rearrangement links TRBV19 to TRBJ2-7; the match to TRBD2 covers 13 bases. This CDR3 is built from 15 residues. Germline V CDR1 and CDR2: LNHDA, SQIVND (reference sequence). The V gene end was trimmed by 4 bases and the J gene end by 4 bases; junction bases not matched to a gene: 4. The CDR3 nucleotides are TGTGCCAGTAGTACAGGGACTAGCGGGACTTACGAGCAGTACTTC. It yields the protein CASSTGTSGTYEQYF.

J is TRBJ1-1 and V is TRBV9; D remains unclear. V lost 2 bases and J lost 1, with 6 bases in between. Per germline, CDR1 SGDLS and CDR2 YYNGEE. CDR3 length equals 13 residues. The CDR3 is CASSVNTNTEAFF. The CDR3 DNA reads as TGTGCCAGCAGCGTGAACACGAACACTGAAGCTTTCTTT. Filled out from reference TRBV9 and TRBJ1-1, the complete variable domain reads DSGVTQTPKHLITATGQRVTLRCSPRSGDLSVYWYQQSLDQGLQFLIQYYNGEERAKGNILERFSAQQFPDLHSELNLSSLELGDSALYFCASSVNTNTEAFFGQGTRLTVV.

In DNA, the CDR3 is TGCGCCAGCAGTGAGCCCTGGGGGGGCGGTGAGCAGTTCTTC. This codes for CASSEPWGGGEQFF. V usage is TRBV10-2 and J usage is TRBJ2-1; D is possibly TRBD2 (7 bases). V was cut by 2 bases and J by 9 bases, with 14 bases left in between. The V gene's germline CDR1 is WSHSY and CDR2 SAAADI. This CDR3 region has 14 residues.

A remark on this clone: The identical CDR3 is also encoded by other nucleotide sequences in the sample. The V gene is TRBV28, the J gene TRBJ1-5; no clear D. Trimming took off 3 bases at V and 0 bases at J, with 6 bases between the two ends. Germline V CDR1 and CDR2: MDHEN, SYDVKM. This CDR3 contains 14 residues. CDR3 region: CASSLRYSNQPQHF. CDR3 sequence (DNA): TGTGCCAGCAGTTTGCGGTATAGCAATCAGCCCCAGCATTTT.

This clone was counted once. J is TRBJ2-7 and V is TRBV30, with 12 bases aligning to TRBD2. The V segment lost 1 base and the J segment 2 bases; nucleotides outside the gene matches: 3. The germline CDR1 and CDR2 sequences are GTSNPN and SVGIG (reference sequence). This CDR3 region has 15 residues. In DNA, the CDR3 is TGTGCCTGGAGTGCCGGACTAGCGGGGACCTACGAGCAGTACTTC. Protein sequence: CAWSAGLAGTYEQYF.

The rearrangement uses TRBV7-9 and TRBJ2-7; 8 bases are shared with TRBD2. Germline V CDR1 and CDR2: SEHNR, FQNEAQ (reference sequence). V shed 5 bases, J shed 5 bases, and the junction held 5 bases outside the gene matches. CDR3 length: 13 residues. The CDR3 sequence: CASSPSGGHEQYF. CDR3 nucleotides: TGTGCCAGCAGCCCCAGCGGGGGCCACGAGCAGTACTTC.

Here the CDR3 DNA reads TGTGCCACCTCTGGAGGGGATCAAATGAACACTGAAGCTTTCTTT. It translates to CATSGGDQMNTEAFF. The gene calls are TRBV19 and TRBJ1-1, with D maybe TRBD1 (5 bases). CDR1 is LNHDA and CDR2 is SQIVND in the germline V gene (reference sequence). V dropped 10 bases and J dropped 0 bases, with 18 bases sitting between them. The CDR3 loop spans 15 amino acids.

The gene calls are TRBV2 and TRBJ2-1, with unresolved D. The V gene lost 8 bases and the J gene lost 5 bases, with 4 bases spanning the gap. Germline V lookup: CDR1 SNHLY, CDR2 FYNNEI. The CDR3 is 10 residues long. CDR3 protein: CASGNNEQFF. The CDR3 bases are TGTGCCAGCGGGAACAATGAGCAGTTCTTC. Full variable domain (missing parts from reference TRBV2 and TRBJ2-1): EPEVTQTPSHQVTQMGQEVILRCVPISNHLYFYWYRQILGQKVEFLVSFYNNEISEKSEIFDDQFSVERPDGSNFTLKIRSTKLEDSAMYFCASGNNEQFFGPGTRLTVL.

The chain has TRBV9 and TRBJ2-1; a possible D gene is TRBD2 (6 bases). Trimming took off 0 bases at V and 10 bases at J, with 11 bases between the two ends. The CDR3 has 13 residues. CDR1 and CDR2 from the germline V gene are SGDLS and YYNGEE. CDR3 in amino acids: CASSVEDTSEQFF. The CDR3 bases are TGTGCCAGCAGCGTAGAAGATACTAGCGAGCAGTTCTTC.

The chain recombines TRBV15 with TRBJ2-7, with TRBD2 as a possible D gene (6 bases). The germline CDR1 and CDR2 sequences are LNHNV and YYDKDF (reference sequence). Trimming removed 1 base at V and 5 bases at J, with 12 bases between. The CDR3 is 14 residues long. The CDR3 protein is CATSRGRLVDEQYF. The CDR3 region has the DNA TGTGCCACCAGCAGAGGGAGACTAGTCGACGAGCAGTACTTC.

This sequence joins TRBV7-2 and TRBJ1-1, with TRBD1 as a possible D gene (6 bases). The CDR3 is 15 residues long. Trimming removed 3 bases from V and 0 bases from J, with 11 bases in between. CDR1 and CDR2 (germline): SGHTA, FQGNSA. CDR3 DNA: TGTGCCAGCAGCTTGAGGACAGAGATGAACACTGAAGCTTTCTTT. Encoded protein: CASSLRTEMNTEAFF.

The genes are TRBV28 and TRBJ2-1; either TRBD1 or TRBD2 may supply D (6 bases each). V was trimmed by 3 bases and J by 5 bases, leaving 14 bases between them. Looked up from germline, CDR1 is MDHEN and CDR2 is SYDVKM. The CDR3 extends over 15 amino acids. The CDR3 DNA reads as TGTGCCAGCAGTTTGCGGGGCAGGGGTCACAATGAGCAGTTCTTC. Encoded protein: CASSLRGRGHNEQFF.

This chain connects TRBV7-9 to TRBJ2-7, with TRBD2 matching 8 bases. Losses at the gene ends were 5 bases for V and 3 bases for J; bases not matched to a gene: 9. This CDR3 is 15 amino acids long. The germline V gene encodes CDR1 SEHNR and CDR2 FQNEAQ (reference sequence). This CDR3 is CASSPGLAGLYEQYF. CDR3 in DNA: TGTGCCAGCAGCCCCGGACTAGCCGGTCTCTACGAGCAGTACTTC. Using reference TRBV7-9 and TRBJ2-7 for the parts outside the CDR3, the full variable domain is DTGVSQNPRHKITKRGQNVTFRCDPISEHNRLYWYRQTLGQGPEFLTYFQNEAQLEKSRLLSDRFSAERPKGSFSTLEIQRTEQGDSAMYLCASSPGLAGLYEQYFGPGTRLTVT.

The rearrangement joins TRBV16 to TRBJ1-1; 7 nucleotides agree with TRBD1. The CDR3 is 14 amino acids. From germline, CDR1 is KGHSY and CDR2 FQNENV. V gave up 8 bases and J gave up 7 bases; unmatched junction bases: 13. Here the CDR3 DNA reads TGTGCCAGCGCGACAGGGACCGGGTGGGGTGAAGCTTTCTTT. Translated: CASATGTGWGEAFF.

The V and J genes are TRBV18 and TRBJ2-1, with TRBD1 as a possible D gene (5 bases). CDR1 KGHSH and CDR2 LQKENI come from the germline V gene. This CDR3 is 17 amino acids long. The V end was cut by 6 bases, the J end by 0 bases, with 18 bases between. The CDR3 loop is CASSLQPRASSYNEQFF. In DNA, the CDR3 is TGTGCCAGCTCTCTACAACCCAGGGCGAGCTCCTACAATGAGCAGTTCTTC.

The J gene is TRBJ2-7, the V gene TRBV28, with TRBD2 identical over 9 bases. The CDR3 spans 15 residues. The ends lost 6 bases at V and 5 bases at J; junction bases unmatched: 11. CDR1 is MDHEN, CDR2 SYDVKM, per germline. CDR3 sequence reads: CASRILSSGKNEQYF. In DNA form, the CDR3 reads TGTGCCAGCAGGATTCTCTCTAGCGGGAAAAACGAGCAGTACTTC.

V usage is TRBV27 and J usage is TRBJ2-2, with 7 nucleotides matching TRBD2. V was clipped by 2 bases and J by 2 bases; unmatched bases: 2. The CDR3 sequence is 15 residues long. From germline, CDR1 is MNHEY and CDR2 SMNVEV (reference sequence). The CDR3 here is CASSLGTTNTGELFF. CDR3 sequence (DNA): TGTGCCAGCAGTTTAGGGACTACAAACACCGGGGAGCTGTTTTTT.

This chain connects TRBV7-9 to TRBJ2-3; D unresolved. CDR3 length: 11 residues. Germline-derived CDR1 and CDR2 are SEHNR and FQNEAQ (reference sequence). The V end lost 3 bases, the J end lost 4 bases, and 2 bases lay between the germline ends. The CDR3 bases are TGTGCCAGCAGCTTTTCAGATACGCAGTATTTT. Amino acid sequence: CASSFSDTQYF.

The chain has TRBV5-6 and TRBJ2-7; D unresolved. Between the trimmed V and J ends, which lost 0 bases and 3 bases, there was a span of 4 bases. The CDR3 consists of 12 residues. In germline, CDR1 is SGHDT, CDR2 YYEEEE. CDR3 amino acids: CASSLGIYEQYF. In nucleotides, the CDR3 is TGTGCCAGCAGCTTGGGAATCTACGAGCAGTACTTC.

The chain employs TRBV5-5 and TRBJ1-1; 7 bases are a match to TRBD1. Per the germline V gene, CDR1 is SGHKS and CDR2 is YYEKEE (reference sequence). The CDR3 is 14 residues long. With V trimmed by 4 bases and J by 7 bases, 10 bases remained unmatched. The CDR3 region has the DNA TGTGCCAGCAGCCTATGGGACAGCCCTGTTGAAGCTTTCTTT. Amino acids: CASSLWDSPVEAFF.

The chain carries TRBV5-4 and TRBJ2-7, with D possibly TRBD1 on 5 matching bases. V was trimmed by 4 bases and J by 0 bases, leaving 11 bases between them. Germline CDR1 and CDR2: SGHNT and YYREEE (reference sequence). The CDR3 length is 14 residues. The CDR3 nucleotides read TGTGCCAGCAGCCCTGGGGCTAGCTCCTACGAGCAGTACTTC. Amino acid sequence: CASSPGASSYEQYF.

The rearrangement joins TRBV4-1 to TRBJ1-4; D remains ambiguous. Trimming stripped 1 base from V and 5 bases from J, with 8 bases between. CDR3 size: 14 residues. CDR1 is MGHRA, CDR2 YSYEKL, per germline. CDR3 DNA sequence: TGCGCCAGCAGCCAAGTAGGGAAAAATGAAAAACTGTTTTTT. It is translated as CASSQVGKNEKLFF.

The chain is built from TRBV2 and TRBJ2-7; 10 nucleotides line up with TRBD2. The germline V gene encodes CDR1 SNHLY and CDR2 FYNNEI. The CDR3 length is 13 residues. V was pared by 10 bases and J by 6 bases, with 9 bases of the junction left unmatched. The CDR3 DNA reads TGTGCCATCACGCTAGCGGGAGAGGGCGAGCAGTACTTC. Protein sequence: CAITLAGEGEQYF.